These T cell receptor beta chains were read from a single sample in a study of T-cell memory formation after mild COVID-19. TCRdb re-called the 5' RACE reads with MiXCR, one entry per CDR3 protein. The sample gives roughly 350,000 distinct CDR3 sequences, approximately 27% of which show up once; about 13% is in the top ten. Material for sequencing was PBMCs or a T cell subset sorted from them (not recorded which). All receptors come from an adult woman who had mild COVID-19 (a few samples of this study predate the infection). Cell type and time point are not known. CDR3s include the opening cysteine and the closing phenylalanine or tryptophan. The order of the fields is V gene, CDR3 protein.

TRBV12-3/TRBV12-4 CASTRTGANAEAFF
TRBV18 CASSPGQVGSGANVLTF
TRBV4-1 CASSQLPGQGLNEQYF
TRBV4-1 CASSQTRDGAYEQYF
TRBV7-6 CASSRRTTGPVANEKLFF
TRBV3-1 CASSPGPTEAFF
TRBV5-1 CASSLVTGNEQFF
TRBV6-5 CASSYWVGQPQHF
TRBV12-3/TRBV12-4 CASSLRGSDYGYTF
TRBV7-9 CASSLQGTGNTIYF
TRBV18 CASSPLVVQGRVYNEQFF
TRBV4-1 CASSQDLAGMGFEQYF
TRBV7-2 CASSLNSGHEQYF
TRBV9 CASSLLAGGSTGQLFF
TRBV19 CASSIVGGGQETQYF
TRBV4-1 CASSRQGGLYEQYF
TRBV7-9 CASSQRAGGITDTQYF
TRBV5-1 CASKKGSGSEETQYF
TRBV4-1 CASSPGQGYEQFF
TRBV6-1 CASSEADRGHNEQFF
TRBV7-9 CASSSPVQTRGTQYF
TRBV5-6 CASKPGQGPNTEAFF